Presented here are 7 T cell receptor beta chains from one specimen sequenced in a study of T-cell memory formation after mild COVID-19. TCRdb re-derived calls from the 5' RACE reads in MiXCR, one entry per CDR3 protein. This sample yields 250,000 to 400,000 distinct CDR3 sequences, of which more than 13% are seen a single time; around 20% belongs to the top ten. The source material was PBMCs or a T cell subset sorted from them (not recorded which). The receptors stem from a man between 18 and 29 years old who had mild COVID-19 (a few samples of this study predate the infection). Cell type and time point are not known.

This clonotype was seen more than once but under ten times. The chain recombines TRBV25-1 with TRBJ2-3; maybe TRBD2 (5 bases). Looked up from germline, CDR1 is MGHDK and CDR2 is SYGVNS. The CDR3 contains 14 residues. The V end was cut by 5 bases, the J end by 6 bases, with 15 bases between. The CDR3 sequence is CASSISGPGDTQYF. For the CDR3, the DNA is TGTGCCAGCAGTATAAGCGGCCCGGGTGATACGCAGTATTTT.

In its sample, this clonotype was seen many times. The chain carries TRBV7-2 and TRBJ2-5; weak D call: TRBD2 (7 bases). The CDR3 loop spans 15 amino acids. V was clipped by 3 bases and J by 0 bases, with 11 bases between them. In germline, CDR1 is SGHTA, CDR2 FQGNSA. CDR3 region: CASSLRGGNQETQYF. The CDR3 bases are TGTGCCAGCAGCTTGAGGGGGGGAAACCAAGAGACCCAGTACTTC.

This clonotype was detected a few times. The gene calls are TRBV14 and TRBJ2-1; D may be TRBD1 (5 bases). The V and J ends lost 6 bases and 0 bases respectively, with 15 bases between them. This CDR3 spans 16 amino acids. The V gene's germline CDR1 is SGHDN and CDR2 FVKESK. CDR3 protein: CASSQYRLSSYNEQFF. CDR3 DNA: TGTGCCAGCAGTCAATACAGGCTGAGCTCCTACAATGAGCAGTTCTTC. The entire variable domain, with the rest obtained from reference TRBV14 and TRBJ2-1, is as follows: EAGVTQFPSHSVIEKGQTVTLRCDPISGHDNLYWYRRVMGKEIKFLLHFVKESKQDESGMPNNRFLAERTGGTYSTLKVQPAELEDSGVYFCASSQYRLSSYNEQFFGPGTRLTVL.

This chain links TRBV20-1 with TRBJ2-3; D might be TRBD1 (6 bases). The germline CDR1 and CDR2 sequences are DFQATT and SNEGSKA (reference sequence). Trimming left V 6 bases short and J 4 bases short, with 11 bases between. This CDR3 has 12 residues. CDR3: CSATGLPDTQYF. In nucleotides, the CDR3 is TGCAGTGCAACAGGGTTGCCAGATACGCAGTATTTT.

This clonotype was seen more than once but under ten times. The genes are TRBV6-2 or TRBV6-3 and TRBJ2-7; TRBD1 matches 9 bases. The CDR3 spans 15 residues. Losses at the gene ends were 6 bases for V and 2 bases for J; bases not matched to a gene: 8. Looked up from germline, CDR1 is MNHEY and CDR2 is SVGEGT. This CDR3 is CASSPLDRGPYEQYV. In DNA, the CDR3 is TGTGCCAGCAGCCCATTGGACAGGGGCCCCTACGAGCAGTACGTC.

This clonotype was observed a handful of times. The CDR3 sequence: CASSLGVDIQYF. In DNA form, the CDR3 reads TGTGCCAGCAGTCTAGGGGTGGACATTCAGTACTTC. The gene calls are TRBV6-6 and TRBJ2-4; possibly TRBD1 for D (5 bases). The length of the CDR3 is 12 residues. V shed 5 bases and J shed 8 bases, with 10 bases lying between them. Germline V gene lookup returns CDR1 MNHNY and CDR2 SVGAGI (reference sequence).

This clonotype appeared a few times. The chain carries TRBV12-5 and TRBJ2-2; D is possibly TRBD1 (6 bases). This CDR3 contains 13 residues. With 5 bases removed from V and 6 bases from J, the gap between germline ends came to 10 bases. From germline, CDR1 is LGHNT and CDR2 FRNRAP. Here the CDR3 reads CASGQGRPGELFF. DNA of the CDR3: TGTGCTAGTGGTCAGGGGCGCCCCGGGGAGCTGTTTTTT.